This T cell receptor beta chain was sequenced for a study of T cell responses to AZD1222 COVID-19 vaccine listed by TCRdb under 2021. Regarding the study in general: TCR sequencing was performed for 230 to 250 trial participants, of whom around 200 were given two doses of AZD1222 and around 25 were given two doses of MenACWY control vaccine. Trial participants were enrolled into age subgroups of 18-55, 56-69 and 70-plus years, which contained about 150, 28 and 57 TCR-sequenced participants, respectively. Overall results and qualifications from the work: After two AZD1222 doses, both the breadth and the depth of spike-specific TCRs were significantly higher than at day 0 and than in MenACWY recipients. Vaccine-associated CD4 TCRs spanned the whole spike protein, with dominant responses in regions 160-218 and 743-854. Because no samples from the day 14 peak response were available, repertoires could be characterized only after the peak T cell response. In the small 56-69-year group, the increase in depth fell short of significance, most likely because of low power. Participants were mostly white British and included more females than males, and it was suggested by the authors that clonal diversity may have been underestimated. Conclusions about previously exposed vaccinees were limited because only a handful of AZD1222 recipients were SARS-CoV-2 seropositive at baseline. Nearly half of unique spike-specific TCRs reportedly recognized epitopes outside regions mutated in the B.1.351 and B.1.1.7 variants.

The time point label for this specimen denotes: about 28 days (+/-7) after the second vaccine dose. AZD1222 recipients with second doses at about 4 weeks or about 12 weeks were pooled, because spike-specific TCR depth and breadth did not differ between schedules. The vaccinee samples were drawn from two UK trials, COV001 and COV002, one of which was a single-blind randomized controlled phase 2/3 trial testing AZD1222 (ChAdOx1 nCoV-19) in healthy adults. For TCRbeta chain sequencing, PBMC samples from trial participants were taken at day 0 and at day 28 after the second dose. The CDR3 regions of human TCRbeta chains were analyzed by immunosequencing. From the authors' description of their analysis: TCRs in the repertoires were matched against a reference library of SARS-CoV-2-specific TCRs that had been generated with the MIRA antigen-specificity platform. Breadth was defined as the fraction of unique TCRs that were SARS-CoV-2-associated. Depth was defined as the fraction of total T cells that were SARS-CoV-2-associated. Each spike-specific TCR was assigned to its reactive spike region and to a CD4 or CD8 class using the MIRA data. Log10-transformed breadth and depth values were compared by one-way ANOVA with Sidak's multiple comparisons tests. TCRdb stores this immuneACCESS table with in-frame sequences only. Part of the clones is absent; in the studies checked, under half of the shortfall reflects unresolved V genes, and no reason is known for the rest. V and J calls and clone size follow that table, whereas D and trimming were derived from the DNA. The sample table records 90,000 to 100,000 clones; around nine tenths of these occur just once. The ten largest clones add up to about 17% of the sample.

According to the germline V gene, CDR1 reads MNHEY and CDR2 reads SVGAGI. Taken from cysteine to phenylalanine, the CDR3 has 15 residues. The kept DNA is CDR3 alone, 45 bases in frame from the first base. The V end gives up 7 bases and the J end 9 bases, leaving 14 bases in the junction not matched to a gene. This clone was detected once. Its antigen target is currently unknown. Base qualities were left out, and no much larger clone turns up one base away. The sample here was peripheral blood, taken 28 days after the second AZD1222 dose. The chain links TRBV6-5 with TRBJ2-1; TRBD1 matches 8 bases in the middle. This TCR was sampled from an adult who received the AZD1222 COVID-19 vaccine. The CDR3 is CASNQPSDRAVEQFF. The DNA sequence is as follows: TGTGCCAGCAACCAACCCTCGGACAGGGCGGTTGAGCAGTTCTTC.